A single sample is the source of the 8 T cell receptor beta chains below, sequenced in a study of beta chain features in type 1 diabetes. Expressed TCRB transcripts were sequenced, since all the RNA that had been isolated was reverse transcribed. Assay: immunoSEQ multiplex PCR; the TCRdb copy retains only in-frame clones and omits some. The sample lists 400,000 to 500,000 clones; approximately 15% were seen once. Sequenced material: naive CD4+ T cells from blood. All receptors derive from a man younger than 45 in good health.

The V gene is TRBV6-6, the J gene TRBJ2-1, with D unclear. The CDR3 covers 13 residues. Germline V gene sequence: CDR1 MNHNY, CDR2 SVGAGI (reference sequence). With 6 bases removed from V and 10 bases from J, the gap between germline ends came to 16 bases. CDR3 protein: CASSPGSLAEQFF. The CDR3 bases are TGTGCCAGCAGCCCTGGATCGTTAGCAGAGCAGTTCTTC.

The chain's CDR3 is CASSWRDGSYEQYF. Written as DNA, the CDR3 is TGTGCCAGCAGTTGGCGCGACGGCTCCTACGAGCAGTACTTC. V usage is TRBV28 and J usage is TRBJ2-7, with D uncertain. Germline CDR1 and CDR2: MDHEN and SYDVKM. V lost 4 bases and J 0 bases, leaving 10 bases between the germline ends. This CDR3 is 14 amino acids long.

The chain couples TRBV7-8 to TRBJ2-1; D is ambiguous. The ends were cut back, 3 bases at V and 0 bases at J, with 6 bases in the middle. Germline V lookup: CDR1 SGHVS, CDR2 FQNEAQ. This CDR3 is 14 amino acids long. CDR3 amino acids: CASSLGSSYNEQFF. Written as DNA, the CDR3 is TGTGCCAGCAGCTTGGGCAGCTCCTACAATGAGCAGTTCTTC.

This chain uses TRBV10-3 with TRBJ2-3; 7 bases align to TRBD2. Trimming at V came to 10 bases and at J to 1 base, leaving 8 bases not matched to a gene. Germline V gene sequence: CDR1 ENHRY, CDR2 SYGVKD. The CDR3 totals 14 residues. CDR3 sequence: CATNRGGGTDTQYF. The CDR3 DNA reads as TGTGCCACGAACCGGGGAGGGGGCACAGATACGCAGTATTTT.

CDR3 sequence: CASSNQRDNSPLHF. CDR3 nucleotides: TGTGCCAGCAGCAACCAGAGGGATAATTCACCCCTCCACTTT. V usage is TRBV11-2 and J usage is TRBJ1-6; no clear D gene. Germline V gives CDR1 SGHAT, CDR2 FQNNGV. This CDR3 has 14 amino acids. Trimming took 5 bases from V and 5 from J, leaving 10 bases between them.

This clone was detected only a few times. The V call is TRBV2, the J call TRBJ2-1; no clear D. CDR1 is SNHLY, CDR2 FYNNEI, per germline. The V gene lost 4 bases and the J gene lost 5 bases, with 6 bases spanning the gap. This CDR3 has 12 amino acids. The CDR3 sequence is CASSVTDNEQFF. The CDR3 nucleotides are TGTGCCAGCAGTGTGACGGACAATGAGCAGTTCTTC.

The CDR3 region is CASSVGGLLDGYTF. The CDR3 nucleotides read TGTGCCAGCAGCGTAGGGGGGCTACTCGATGGCTACACCTTC. The rearrangement links TRBV9 to TRBJ1-2, with D possibly matching TRBD1 (6 bases). Germline CDR1 is SGDLS and CDR2 is YYNGEE. This CDR3 has 14 amino acids. Trimming left V 0 bases short and J 6 bases short, with 12 bases between.

This clone occurred a few times. The chain links TRBV2 to TRBJ2-7; 7 positions match TRBD2. The CDR3 length is 16 residues. Germline CDR1 reads SNHLY; CDR2 reads FYNNEI. J gave up 2 bases and V 7 bases, and 14 bases lay outside the gene matches. CDR3 loop: CASKGLPRPPTYEQYV. In nucleotides, the CDR3 is TGTGCCAGCAAGGGACTACCGCGTCCTCCTACCTACGAGCAGTACGTC.